This entry concerns a single TCR beta chain. Its antigen remains unidentified. Other DNA sequences in this specimen translate into the identical CDR3. This record comes from a study of T cell responses to AZD1222 COVID-19 vaccine. Study-wide results and limits: Spike-wide coverage was observed for vaccine-associated CD4 TCRs, with dominant responses at 160-218 and 743-854. The donor cohort was predominantly white British with a female majority, and clonal diversity may have been underestimated. At baseline, seropositivity was found in only a handful of AZD1222 recipients. Per reports, nearly half of all spike-specific TCRs target regions that are unmutated in variants.

CDR1 and CDR2 from the germline V gene are LGHDT and YNNKEL (reference sequence). Trimming took off 0 bases at V and 1 base at J, with 9 bases between the two ends. CDR3 length equals 15 residues. Some clones are missing from TCRdb's copy, which holds only in-frame ones; the method was immunoSEQ multiplex PCR. This sample carries 200,000 to 250,000 clones, around 94% of them seen once, and the ten largest clones take over 1.5%. The chain has TRBV3-1 (or the pseudogene TRBV3-2) and TRBJ1-1; TRBD1 might be the D (5 bases). The TCR was taken from an adult who received the MenACWY meningococcal vaccine as a control. The starting material was peripheral blood, obtained 28 days after the second dose of the MenACWY control vaccine. The CDR3 sequence is CASSQEGPGNTEAFF. CDR3 DNA: TGTGCCAGCAGCCAAGAGGGGCCGGGGAACACTGAAGCTTTCTTT.